This T cell receptor beta chain is drawn from a study of blood T cell repertoires in COVID-19. A few counts support this clone. Authors' methods: From reference gene primer amplification, estimates of nucleated cell counts were derived. Libraries were prepared by immunoSEQ multiplex PCR; TCRdb keeps only in-frame clonotypes and omits some of them. V and J calls and clone size are those listed in that table; D and trimming were worked out from the DNA. The repertoire holds a few hundred thousand clones, with about 90% as singletons. The CDR3 runs 13 residues. V lost 7 bases, J lost 2 bases, and 13 bases lay in between. CDR1 SQVTM and CDR2 ANQGSEA come from the germline V gene.

Sequenced input: peripheral blood. This TCR was sampled from a man aged 18 to 29 with COVID-19, enrolled during active disease. The rearrangement links TRBV29-1 to TRBJ2-3; the D gene is possibly TRBD2 (5 bases). The CDR3 nucleotides are TGCAGCGGAGGGCGAGGAGTCACAGATACGCAGTATTTT. It codes for CSGGRGVTDTQYF.